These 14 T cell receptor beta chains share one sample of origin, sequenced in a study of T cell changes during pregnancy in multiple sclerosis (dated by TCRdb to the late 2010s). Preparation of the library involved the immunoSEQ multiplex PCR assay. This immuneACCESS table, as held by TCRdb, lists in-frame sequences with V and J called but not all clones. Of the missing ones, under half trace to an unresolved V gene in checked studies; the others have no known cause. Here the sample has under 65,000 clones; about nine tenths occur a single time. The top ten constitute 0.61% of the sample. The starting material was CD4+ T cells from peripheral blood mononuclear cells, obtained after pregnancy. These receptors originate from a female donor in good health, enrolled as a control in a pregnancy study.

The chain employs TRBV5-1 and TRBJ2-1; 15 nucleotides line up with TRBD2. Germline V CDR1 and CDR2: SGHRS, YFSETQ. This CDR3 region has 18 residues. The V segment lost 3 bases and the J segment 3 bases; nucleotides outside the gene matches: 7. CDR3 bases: TGCGCCAGCAGCTCGGGACTAGCGGGAGGCCTCTACTACAATGAGCAGTTCTTC. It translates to CASSSGLAGGLYYNEQFF.

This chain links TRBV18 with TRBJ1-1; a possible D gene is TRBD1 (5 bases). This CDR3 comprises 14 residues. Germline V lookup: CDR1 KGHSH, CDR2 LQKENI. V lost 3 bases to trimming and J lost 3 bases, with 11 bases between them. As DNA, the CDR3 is TGTGCCAGCTCACCGCAGGACACATACACTGAAGCTTTCTTT. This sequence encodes CASSPQDTYTEAFF.

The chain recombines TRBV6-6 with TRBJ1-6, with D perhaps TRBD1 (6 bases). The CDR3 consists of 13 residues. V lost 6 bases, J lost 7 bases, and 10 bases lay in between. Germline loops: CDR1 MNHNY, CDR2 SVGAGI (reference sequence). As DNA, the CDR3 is TGTGCCAGCAGACCGGACAGAAATTCACCCCTCCACTTT. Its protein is CASRPDRNSPLHF.

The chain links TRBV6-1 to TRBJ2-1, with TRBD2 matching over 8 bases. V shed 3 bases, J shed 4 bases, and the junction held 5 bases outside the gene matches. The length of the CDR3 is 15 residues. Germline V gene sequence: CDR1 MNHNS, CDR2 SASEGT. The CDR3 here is CASSEAIAGYNEQFF. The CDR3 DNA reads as TGTGCCAGCAGTGAGGCGATAGCGGGATACAATGAGCAGTTCTTC.

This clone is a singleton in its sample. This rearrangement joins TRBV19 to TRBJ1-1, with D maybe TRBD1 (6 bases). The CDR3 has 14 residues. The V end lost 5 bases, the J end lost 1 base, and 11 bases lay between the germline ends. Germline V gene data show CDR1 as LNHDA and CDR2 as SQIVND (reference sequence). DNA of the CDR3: TGTGCCAGTAGTCGACAGGCTTCGAACACTGAAGCTTTCTTT. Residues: CASSRQASNTEAFF.

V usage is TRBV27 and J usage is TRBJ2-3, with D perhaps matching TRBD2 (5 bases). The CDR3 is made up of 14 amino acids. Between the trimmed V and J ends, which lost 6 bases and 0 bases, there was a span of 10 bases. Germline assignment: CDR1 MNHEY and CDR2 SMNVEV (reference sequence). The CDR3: CASRRAISTDTQYF. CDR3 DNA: TGTGCCAGCAGGAGGGCGATTAGCACAGATACGCAGTATTTT.

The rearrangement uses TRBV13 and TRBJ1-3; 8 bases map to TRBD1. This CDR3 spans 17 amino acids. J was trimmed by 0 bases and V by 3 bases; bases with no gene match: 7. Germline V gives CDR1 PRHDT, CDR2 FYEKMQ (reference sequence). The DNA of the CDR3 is TGTGCCAGCAGCTTCCCGGGACAGGCTAACTCTGGAAACACCATATATTTT. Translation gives CASSFPGQANSGNTIYF.

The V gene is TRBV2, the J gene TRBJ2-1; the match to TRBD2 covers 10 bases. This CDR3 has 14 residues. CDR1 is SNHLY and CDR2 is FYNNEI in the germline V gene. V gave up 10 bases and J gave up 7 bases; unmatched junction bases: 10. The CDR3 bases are TGTGCCACCAGAGCGGGGGGGCCCGCAAATGAGCAGTTCTTC. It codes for CATRAGGPANEQFF.

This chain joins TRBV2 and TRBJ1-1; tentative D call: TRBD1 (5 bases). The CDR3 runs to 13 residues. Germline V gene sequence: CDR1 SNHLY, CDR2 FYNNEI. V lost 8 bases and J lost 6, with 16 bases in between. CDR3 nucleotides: TGTGCCAGCCTGACAGCGCGGTATTCTGAAGCTTTCTTT. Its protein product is CASLTARYSEAFF. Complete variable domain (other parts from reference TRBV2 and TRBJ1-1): EPEVTQTPSHQVTQMGQEVILRCVPISNHLYFYWYRQILGQKVEFLVSFYNNEISEKSEIFDDQFSVERPDGSNFTLKIRSTKLEDSAMYFCASLTARYSEAFFGQGTRLTVV.

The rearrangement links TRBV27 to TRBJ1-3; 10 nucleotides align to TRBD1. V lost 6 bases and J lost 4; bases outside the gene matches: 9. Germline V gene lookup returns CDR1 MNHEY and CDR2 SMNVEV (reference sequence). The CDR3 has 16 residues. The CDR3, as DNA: TGTGCCAGCAGCCAGGACAGGGGGTCGATAGGAAACACCATATATTTT. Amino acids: CASSQDRGSIGNTIYF.

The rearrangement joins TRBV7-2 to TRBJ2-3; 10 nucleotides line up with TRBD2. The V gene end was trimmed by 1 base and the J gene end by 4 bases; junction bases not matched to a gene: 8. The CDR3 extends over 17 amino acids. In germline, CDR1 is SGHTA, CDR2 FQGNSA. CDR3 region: CASSLGRSSGGPDTQYF. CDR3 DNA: TGTGCCAGCAGCTTAGGAAGGTCTAGCGGGGGACCAGATACGCAGTATTTT.

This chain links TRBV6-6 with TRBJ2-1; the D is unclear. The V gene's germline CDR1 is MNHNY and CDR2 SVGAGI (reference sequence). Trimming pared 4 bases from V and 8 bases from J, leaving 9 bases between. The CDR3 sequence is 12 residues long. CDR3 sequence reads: CASSLSSDEQFF. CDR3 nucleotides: TGTGCCAGCAGTTTATCCAGCGATGAGCAGTTCTTC.

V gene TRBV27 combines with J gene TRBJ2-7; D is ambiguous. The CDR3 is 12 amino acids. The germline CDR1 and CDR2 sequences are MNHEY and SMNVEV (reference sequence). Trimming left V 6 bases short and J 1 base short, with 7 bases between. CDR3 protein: CASSDGSYEQYF. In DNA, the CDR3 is TGTGCCAGCAGCGACGGGTCCTACGAGCAGTACTTC.

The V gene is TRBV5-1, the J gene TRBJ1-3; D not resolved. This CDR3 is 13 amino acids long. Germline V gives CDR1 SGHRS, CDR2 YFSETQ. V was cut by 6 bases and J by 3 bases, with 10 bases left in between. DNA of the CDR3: TGCGCCAGCATGAGGGCTGGTGGAAACACCATATATTTT. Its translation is CASMRAGGNTIYF.